Sequencing of this TCR beta chain was carried out in a study of blood T cell repertoires in COVID-19. Study-level information: There were acute and convalescent COVID-19 samples, and they came from the United States, Italy and Spain.

CDR3 length equals 14 residues. The trim removed 6 bases at V and 7 bases at J, leaving 8 bases unmatched. From germline, CDR1 is LGHDT and CDR2 YNNKEL (reference sequence). The repertoire was sequenced with immunoSEQ multiplex PCR; TCRdb's copy has only in-frame clones and lacks some. The data hold about 120,000 clones, with just under 90% observed a single time. The clonotype originates from a woman in her 50s with acute or convalescent COVID-19. The chain couples TRBV3-1 (or the pseudogene TRBV3-2) to TRBJ2-2, with TRBD1 matching over 7 bases. The specimen was peripheral blood. CDR3 residues: CASSLQGRGGELFF. The CDR3 region has the DNA TGTGCCAGCAGTCTACAGGGGAGAGGCGGGGAGCTGTTTTTT.